Below are 26 T cell receptor beta chains sequenced from a single sample in a study of cytomegalovirus exposure and HLA in healthy donors (TCRdb year 2017). Libraries were constructed by the immunoSEQ multiplex PCR assay. The multiplex PCR relied on a mix of 60 forward primers for TCR Vbeta segments and 13 reverse primers for TCR Jbeta segments. TCRdb took this table from immuneACCESS and kept in-frame rearrangements with V and J called. Such tables lack part of the clones; where checked against another copy, unresolved V genes explain under half of the gap, and the rest is unexplained. The sample table lists 150,000 to 200,000 clones, 80% to 85% of them with a count of one. The biggest ten clones account for around 2% of the sample. Sequenced sample: PBMCs. The receptor source for this set is a woman between 18 and 30 years old in good health and CMV-seropositive.

The genes are TRBV2 and TRBJ2-3; tentative D call: TRBD2 (5 bases). Germline V gives CDR1 SNHLY, CDR2 FYNNEI. Trimming shortened V by 7 bases and J by 3 bases, and 14 bases separated the two germline ends. The CDR3 has 14 amino acids. This chain's CDR3 is CASTRTRGTDTQYF. Here the CDR3 DNA reads TGTGCCAGCACCAGGACCAGAGGGACAGATACGCAGTATTTT.

The V call is TRBV27, the J call TRBJ2-5; 16 nucleotides agree with TRBD2. The germline CDR1 and CDR2 sequences are MNHEY and SMNVEV (reference sequence). Germline trimming cut 5 bases from V and 3 bases from J; bases unmatched to any gene: 6. The length of the CDR3 is 17 residues. CDR3 residues: CASSGTSGGVREETQYF. In DNA form, the CDR3 reads TGTGCCAGCAGTGGGACTAGCGGGGGGGTTAGGGAAGAGACCCAGTACTTC.

In nucleotides, the CDR3 is TGTGCCAGCAGCCCCTCCCCCCGGTACAATGAGCAGTTCTTC. Translating gives CASSPSPRYNEQFF. This sequence joins TRBV7-3 and TRBJ2-1; D ambiguous. CDR1 is SGHTA and CDR2 is FQGTGA in the germline V gene. V lost 5 bases to trimming and J lost 4 bases, with 12 bases between them. This CDR3 is 14 amino acids long.

The chain combines TRBV7-6 with TRBJ2-3, with D unclear. Trimming removed 4 bases from V and 1 base from J, with 9 bases in between. CDR1 is SGHVS and CDR2 is FNYEAQ in the germline V gene. The CDR3 length is 14 residues. For the CDR3, the DNA is TGTGCCAGCAGCTCCCGCCAGGGCACAGATACGCAGTATTTT. Its protein is CASSSRQGTDTQYF.

The V and J genes are TRBV14 and TRBJ2-7; 8 nucleotides agree with TRBD1. V shed 5 bases, J shed 3 bases, and the junction held 6 bases outside the gene matches. This CDR3 is built from 14 residues. Germline V gives CDR1 SGHDN, CDR2 FVKESK. CDR3 in amino acids: CASSKDRASYEQYF. CDR3 coding DNA: TGTGCCAGCAGCAAGGACAGGGCCAGCTACGAGCAGTACTTC.

The rearrangement joins TRBV15 to TRBJ2-4; 10 bases map to TRBD1. CDR3 length: 17 residues. Germline values: CDR1 LNHNV, CDR2 YYDKDF (reference sequence). The ends lost 0 bases at V and 7 bases at J; junction bases unmatched: 9. Written as DNA, the CDR3 is TGTGCCACCAGCAGAGATGCTGGGACAGGGGAGAGGAACATTCAGTACTTC. Translating gives CATSRDAGTGERNIQYF.

V gene TRBV7-2 combines with J gene TRBJ2-1, with unresolved D. Germline-derived CDR1 and CDR2 are SGHTA and FQGNSA. V was cut by 1 base and J by 8 bases, with 3 bases left in between. The CDR3 contains 11 residues. The CDR3 spells CASSLDYEQFF. The CDR3 coding sequence is TGTGCCAGCAGCTTAGACTATGAGCAGTTCTTC.

V is TRBV28 and J is TRBJ2-1, with 9 positions matching TRBD2. Germline lookup yields CDR1 MDHEN and CDR2 SYDVKM. The length of the CDR3 is 11 residues. CDR3 sequence reads: CASALAGPQFF. CDR3 DNA sequence: TGTGCTAGCGCGCTAGCGGGACCTCAGTTCTTC.

Of note for this clone: The junction shows a germline mismatch at one end, possibly a read error. The J gene is TRBJ1-6, the V gene TRBV7-9; no clear D. CDR3 length: 14 residues. From germline, CDR1 is SEHNR and CDR2 FQNEAQ (reference sequence). For the CDR3, the DNA is TGCGCCAGCAGCCAAGATACGGAGAATTCACCCCTCCACTTT. It encodes CASSQDTENSPLHF.

In this sample, this clone turned up once. The chain combines TRBV28 with TRBJ1-2; TRBD1 might be the D (5 bases). The CDR3 length is 13 residues. V dropped 5 bases and J dropped 2 bases, with 9 bases sitting between them. Germline CDR1 and CDR2: MDHEN and SYDVKM. This chain's CDR3 is CASSGGLNYGYTF. CDR3 nucleotides: TGTGCCAGCAGTGGGGGACTAAACTATGGCTACACCTTC.

This chain connects TRBV5-1 to TRBJ2-7; D possibly corresponds to TRBD1 (6 bases). Germline CDR1 reads SGHRS; CDR2 reads YFSETQ. V gave up 5 bases and J gave up 0 bases, with 12 bases separating them. CDR3 size: 14 residues. This CDR3 reads CASRSGAASYEQYF. DNA for the CDR3: TGCGCCAGCAGGTCAGGGGCCGCCTCCTACGAGCAGTACTTC.

This chain uses TRBV6-1 with TRBJ1-2, with D uncertain. The germline V gene encodes CDR1 MNHNS and CDR2 SASEGT. V was clipped by 7 bases and J by 1 base, with 16 bases between them. The CDR3 runs 15 residues. This CDR3 reads CASTLTGGFNYGYTF. CDR3 nucleotide sequence: TGTGCCAGCACTTTGACGGGCGGGTTTAACTATGGCTACACCTTC.

The chain employs TRBV6-5 and TRBJ2-7; 8 positions agree with TRBD1. Trimming cost V 7 bases and J 0 bases; bases outside gene matches: 2. The length of the CDR3 is 13 residues. Per germline, CDR1 MNHEY and CDR2 SVGAGI. CDR3 residues: CASTGGGSYEQYF. The CDR3 nucleotides are TGTGCCAGCACAGGGGGCGGCTCCTACGAGCAGTACTTC.

This clone occurred a few times. The genes are TRBV18 and TRBJ2-1; 7 positions match TRBD2. CDR3 size: 15 residues. The germline gives CDR1 KGHSH, CDR2 LQKENI. The trim removed 0 bases at V and 7 bases at J, leaving 6 bases unmatched. Here the CDR3 DNA reads TGTGCCAGCTCACCACCCGGGCGGGGGAAAAATGAGCAGTTCTTC. Translating gives CASSPPGRGKNEQFF.

This sequence joins TRBV7-8 and TRBJ2-2; D is unclear. Germline assignment: CDR1 SGHVS and CDR2 FQNEAQ. Trimming took off 4 bases at V and 4 bases at J, with 13 bases between the two ends. The CDR3 runs to 15 residues. CDR3 sequence: CASSSGPTPTGELFF. In DNA, the CDR3 is TGTGCCAGCAGCTCCGGTCCCACGCCCACCGGGGAGCTGTTTTTT.

The V and J genes are TRBV9 and TRBJ2-1; 11 positions agree with TRBD2. The trim removed 4 bases at V and 2 bases at J, leaving 2 bases unmatched. The CDR3 runs 15 residues. Germline assignment: CDR1 SGDLS and CDR2 YYNGEE. CDR3 residues: CASSRLAGTYNEQFF. The CDR3 bases are TGTGCCAGCAGCCGACTAGCGGGGACCTACAATGAGCAGTTCTTC.

The CDR3 spells CASSPAQWSPEAFF. CDR3 coding DNA: TGTGCCAGCTCACCAGCCCAGTGGTCTCCGGAAGCTTTCTTT. This chain connects TRBV18 to TRBJ1-1; D unresolved. Germline lookup yields CDR1 KGHSH and CDR2 LQKENI. This CDR3 is built from 14 residues. The germline V and J ends were trimmed by 2 bases and 8 bases, with 15 bases remaining between them.

This chain links TRBV15 with TRBJ1-1, with D possibly TRBD1 on 6 matching bases. CDR1 is LNHNV, CDR2 YYDKDF, per germline (reference sequence). The CDR3 is made up of 12 amino acids. The V and J ends lost 5 bases and 10 bases respectively, with 14 bases between them. The CDR3 DNA sequence: TGTGCCACCAGCGGCCCGGGGGGGCGAGCTTTCTTT. Protein sequence: CATSGPGGRAFF.

This clone appeared a few times. The chain couples TRBV9 to TRBJ2-3; 10 nucleotides match TRBD1. Losses at the gene ends were 4 bases for V and 6 bases for J; bases not matched to a gene: 11. CDR1 and CDR2 from the germline V gene are SGDLS and YYNGEE. The CDR3 has 16 amino acids. DNA of the CDR3: TGTGCCAGCAGCCCAGGACAGGGGGTATTAACGGATACGCAGTATTTT. It yields the protein CASSPGQGVLTDTQYF. Filled out from reference TRBV9 and TRBJ2-3, the complete variable domain reads DSGVTQTPKHLITATGQRVTLRCSPRSGDLSVYWYQQSLDQGLQFLIQYYNGEERAKGNILERFSAQQFPDLHSELNLSSLELGDSALYFCASSPGQGVLTDTQYFGPGTRLTVL.

Comments on this clone: This same CDR3 is encoded by further DNA sequences in the sample. This CDR3 reads CASSLEDSVYGYTF. The DNA for the CDR3 is TGCGCCAGCAGCTTGGAGGACAGTGTCTATGGCTACACCTTC. The chain links TRBV5-1 to TRBJ1-2; a weak D match, TRBD1 (6 bases). Trimming stripped 0 bases from V and 4 bases from J, with 10 bases between. The CDR3 loop spans 14 amino acids. Germline V gives CDR1 SGHRS, CDR2 YFSETQ.

This chain joins TRBV28 and TRBJ1-2; perhaps TRBD1 as D (5 bases). Germline-derived CDR1 and CDR2 are MDHEN and SYDVKM. V shed 4 bases and J shed 11 bases, with 26 bases lying between them. CDR3 size: 16 residues. CDR3 loop: CASSWRLGRGPIGYTF. The CDR3 DNA reads as TGTGCCAGCAGTTGGCGGCTCGGGCGGGGACCTATAGGGTACACCTTC.

The chain is built from TRBV6-1 and TRBJ2-2; D is perhaps TRBD2 (6 bases). CDR1 is MNHNS, CDR2 SASEGT, per germline. Trimming took 0 bases from V and 3 from J, leaving 8 bases between them. CDR3 length: 15 residues. Written as DNA, the CDR3 is TGTGCCAGCAGTGAAGCGGGGGGTTACACCGGGGAGCTGTTTTTT. Translating gives CASSEAGGYTGELFF.

The CDR3 is CSVMTGNTIYF. DNA of the CDR3: TGCAGCGTAATGACAGGAAACACCATATATTTT. The V call is TRBV29-1, the J call TRBJ1-3; unclear D gene. Germline CDR1 and CDR2: SQVTM and ANQGSEA. The CDR3 is 11 residues long. The V end was cut by 6 bases, the J end by 4 bases, with 7 bases between.

This clone came up a few times. The chain joins TRBV5-5 to TRBJ1-6; TRBD1 is a possible D gene (6 bases). Germline CDR1 reads SGHKS; CDR2 reads YYEKEE (reference sequence). V was clipped by 0 bases and J by 8 bases, with 12 bases between them. This CDR3 comprises 15 residues. In nucleotides, the CDR3 is TGTGCCAGCAGCTTGGAGGGACACTTCGATTCACCCCTCCACTTT. The encoded protein is CASSLEGHFDSPLHF. Using reference TRBV5-5 and TRBJ1-6 for the parts outside the CDR3, the full variable domain is DAGVTQSPTHLIKTRGQQVTLRCSPISGHKSVSWYQQVLGQGPQFIFQYYEKEERGRGNFPDRFSARQFPNYSSELNVNALLLGDSALYLCASSLEGHFDSPLHFGNGTRLTVT.

This clone was recorded a few times. The chain combines TRBV6-5 with TRBJ1-1; D possibly corresponds to TRBD1 (5 bases). The CDR3 spans 13 residues. V lost 5 bases and J 4 bases, leaving 11 bases between the germline ends. Per the germline V gene, CDR1 is MNHEY and CDR2 is SVGAGI. CDR3 region: CASSLRDGTEAFF. The CDR3 nucleotides are TGTGCCAGCAGTCTCAGGGATGGCACTGAAGCTTTCTTT.

The chain recombines TRBV19 with TRBJ1-1; D not resolved. V was pared by 3 bases and J by 0 bases, with 8 bases between. This CDR3 spans 14 amino acids. Germline V CDR1 and CDR2: LNHDA, SQIVND (reference sequence). DNA for the CDR3: TGTGCCAGTAGTATGACCAGGATGAACACTGAAGCTTTCTTT. It encodes CASSMTRMNTEAFF.